This T cell receptor (beta chain) was retrieved from a study of response to subunit inactivated influenza vaccine. Whole-study results and caveats: Authors proposed each seasonal influenza vaccination draws in few new T cells.

This clonotype was counted a few times. Its matching antigen is unknown. TCRdb analysed the RT-PCR reads with MiXCR anew, one entry per CDR3 protein. The table has about 520,000 distinct CDR3 sequences, approximately 11% seen once; the top ten hold over 9.5%. Trimming cost V 10 bases and J 5 bases, with 11 bases left between them. Looked up from germline, CDR1 is MNHEY and CDR2 is SVGEGT. This CDR3 has 12 residues. The clonotype comes from a man over 45 who received an inactivated influenza vaccine. The chain recombines TRBV6-2 or TRBV6-3 with TRBJ2-2; weak D call: TRBD1 (5 bases). The sequencing used PBMCs from blood, collected about 6 weeks after vaccination. The CDR3 is CATRAGTGELFF. Here the CDR3 DNA reads TGTGCCACCAGGGCAGGGACCGGGGAGCTGTTTTTT.